A selection of T cell receptor beta chains follows, all from one sample in a study of control samples from healthy donors and cancer patients. TCRdb's table, derived via immunoSEQ multiplex PCR, lists solely in-frame clones and lacks some. This table holds some 150,000 clones, 90% to 95% found once. Sequenced material: blood. These receptors came from a woman between 25 and 40 years old in good health. Each CDR3 is given with its conserved first and last residue. D genes are given only for firm matches. The size entry is marked missing in some rows and otherwise reads once, few, many or a size class.

j_call v_call clone_size d_call cdr3_aa cdr3_nt
TRBJ2-3 TRBV18 NA NA CASSPPGASYTQYF TGTGCCAGCTCACCACCGGGGGCCTCCTATACGCAGTATTTT
TRBJ1-5 TRBV27 once NA CASSLHNSNQPQHF TGTGCCAGCAGTTTACATAATAGCAATCAGCCCCAGCATTTT
TRBJ1-1 TRBV29-1 once TRBD1 CSVDRGLNTEAFF TGCAGCGTTGACAGGGGGCTGAACACTGAAGCTTTCTTT
TRBJ2-7 TRBV5-1 NA TRBD1 CASSPGQGAQEQYF TGCGCCAGCAGCCCCGGACAGGGGGCGCAAGAGCAGTACTTC
TRBJ2-7 TRBV2 NA TRBD1 CASSTGGGASEQYF TGTGCCAGCAGTACAGGGGGTGGGGCCTCCGAGCAGTACTTC
TRBJ1-6 TRBV6-5 NA NA CASSYSRETNSPLHF TGTGCCAGCAGTTACTCACGGGAAACCAATTCACCCCTCCACTTT
TRBJ1-1 TRBV7-9 NA NA CASSLGGQLNTEAFF TGTGCCAGCAGCTTAGGGGGTCAATTGAACACTGAAGCTTTCTTT
TRBJ1-5 TRBV25-1 NA NA CASSESGGNQPQHF TGTGCCAGCAGTGAATCAGGGGGCAATCAGCCCCAGCATTTT
TRBJ2-3 TRBV7-2 NA TRBD2 CASSETSGRPDTQYF TGTGCCAGCAGCGAGACTAGCGGGAGGCCAGATACGCAGTATTTT
TRBJ2-1 TRBV6-5 once TRBD2 CASSYDLADTYNEQFF TGTGCCAGCAGTTACGATCTAGCGGATACCTACAATGAGCAGTTCTTC
TRBJ2-1 TRBV6-5 NA NA CASSYGGTKQFF TGTGCCAGCAGTTATGGCGGTACCAAGCAGTTCTTC
TRBJ1-2 TRBV2 NA TRBD1 CASSGDRVDGYTF TGTGCCAGCAGTGGAGACAGGGTCGATGGCTACACCTTC
TRBJ1-1 TRBV12-3/TRBV12-4 NA NA CASRLETPSEAFF TGTGCCAGCAGGTTAGAGACACCCTCTGAAGCTTTCTTT
TRBJ2-3 TRBV5-4 NA NA CASSSLPDTQYF TGTGCCAGCAGCTCGCTGCCAGATACGCAGTATTTT
TRBJ1-6 TRBV5-1 NA TRBD1 CASSFGQGSPLHF TGCGCCAGCAGCTTTGGACAGGGTTCACCCCTCCACTTT
TRBJ2-1 TRBV18 NA TRBD2 CASSPSLAGGGEQFF TGTGCCAGCTCACCATCTCTAGCGGGAGGGGGTGAGCAGTTCTTC
TRBJ2-1 TRBV25-1 NA NA CASSEGSDNEQFF TGTGCCAGCAGTGAGGGATCCGACAATGAGCAGTTCTTC
TRBJ1-5 TRBV18 NA TRBD1 CASSRTGGGNQPQHF TGTGCCAGCTCCCGTACAGGGGGCGGCAATCAGCCCCAGCATTTT
TRBJ2-2 TRBV11-3 NA NA CASSLDRDHTGELFF TGTGCCAGCAGCTTAGATCGGGACCACACCGGGGAGCTGTTTTTT
TRBJ2-5 TRBV28 NA TRBD1 CASSFGGQGAETQYF TGTGCCAGCAGTTTCGGGGGACAGGGGGCAGAGACCCAGTACTTC
TRBJ2-7 TRBV28 NA NA CASSLPGYYEQYF TGTGCCAGCAGTTTACCGGGGTACTACGAGCAGTACTTC
TRBJ2-1 TRBV27 NA TRBD2 CASSLYTSGYNEQFF TGTGCCAGCAGTTTGTATACTAGCGGATACAATGAGCAGTTCTTC
TRBJ2-3 TRBV5-1 NA TRBD2 CASSLAGGGRTDTQYF TGCGCCAGCAGCTTGGCCGGGGGGGGCCGGACAGATACGCAGTATTTT
TRBJ1-1 TRBV18 few TRBD1 CASSSGTVGLNTEAFF TGTGCCAGCTCATCGGGGACAGTCGGCCTGAACACTGAAGCTTTCTTT
TRBJ2-6 TRBV3-1/TRBV3-2 once NA CASSQEPSSGANVLTF TGTGCCAGCAGCCAAGAGCCCTCCTCTGGGGCCAACGTCCTGACTTTC
TRBJ1-2 TRBV5-1 NA NA CASSLGTANYGYTF TGCGCCAGCAGCTTGGGGACAGCTAACTATGGCTACACCTTC
TRBJ1-5 TRBV2 NA NA CASSEMNQPQHF TGTGCCAGCAGTGAAATGAATCAGCCCCAGCATTTT
TRBJ2-7 TRBV5-6 NA NA CASSLFEQYF TGTGCCAGCAGCTTGTTCGAGCAGTACTTC
TRBJ1-2 TRBV19 NA TRBD1 CASSIVRGDYGYTF TGTGCCAGTAGTATTGTCAGGGGGGACTATGGCTACACCTTC
TRBJ2-7 TRBV6-1 NA TRBD1 CASSELWTGYEQYF TGTGCCAGCAGTGAACTCTGGACAGGGTACGAGCAGTACTTC
TRBJ1-5 TRBV10-2 NA TRBD1 CASSETGGVNQPQHF TGCGCCAGCAGTGAGACAGGGGGCGTCAATCAGCCCCAGCATTTT
TRBJ1-5 TRBV27 NA TRBD1 CASSRTGNQPQHF TGTGCCAGCAGTAGGACAGGGAATCAGCCCCAGCATTTT
TRBJ2-6 TRBV6-2/TRBV6-3 few NA CASSRIAGANVLTF TGTGCCAGCAGCAGGATTGCTGGGGCCAACGTCCTGACTTTC
TRBJ1-1 TRBV9 once NA CASSVVLGANTEAFF TGTGCCAGCAGCGTAGTTCTAGGGGCGAACACTGAAGCTTTCTTT
TRBJ2-1 TRBV7-9 NA TRBD2 CASSQLAGSYNEQFF TGTGCCAGCAGCCAACTAGCGGGATCCTACAATGAGCAGTTCTTC
TRBJ2-7 TRBV1 once NA CTSSPLGGPYEQYF TGCACCAGCAGCCCCCTCGGGGGCCCCTACGAGCAGTACTTC
TRBJ1-4 TRBV28 NA NA CASSLRGGSEKLFF TGTGCCAGCAGTTTGCGGGGGGGGAGTGAAAAACTGTTTTTT
TRBJ1-3 TRBV3-1/TRBV3-2 NA TRBD1 CASSARRTGSVNTIYF TGTGCCAGCAGCGCCCGAAGGACAGGGTCGGTAAACACCATATATTTT
TRBJ1-5 TRBV19 NA NA CASSIVAVSNQPQHF TGTGCCAGTAGTATAGTCGCGGTTAGCAATCAGCCCCAGCATTTT
TRBJ1-2 TRBV12-3/TRBV12-4 NA NA CASSLNNYGYTF TGTGCCAGCAGTTTGAATAACTATGGCTACACCTTC
TRBJ2-1 TRBV7-2 NA NA CASSLDGYSYNEQFF TGTGCCAGCAGCTTGGACGGATACTCCTACAATGAGCAGTTCTTC
TRBJ1-1 TRBV28 NA TRBD1 CASTTLTGGTEAFF TGTGCCAGCACCACCTTGACAGGGGGCACTGAAGCTTTCTTT
TRBJ1-2 TRBV3-1/TRBV3-2 once TRBD1 CASSPQGARYGYTF TGTGCCAGCAGCCCGCAGGGGGCGCGGTATGGCTACACCTTC
TRBJ2-7 TRBV13 NA TRBD2 CASSGLAGGHSYEQYF TGTGCCAGCAGCGGACTAGCGGGGGGGCACTCCTACGAGCAGTACTTC
TRBJ2-7 TRBV6-2/TRBV6-3 NA NA CASSRTGYEQYF TGTGCCAGCAGCCGGACCGGATACGAGCAGTACTTC
TRBJ1-1 TRBV7-9 NA NA CASSFPGRNTEAFF TGTGCCAGCAGCTTCCCAGGGAGGAACACTGAAGCTTTCTTT
TRBJ2-4 TRBV5-1 NA TRBD1 CASSTGGQGSIQYF TGCGCCAGCAGCACGGGCGGACAGGGGAGCATTCAGTACTTC
TRBJ2-5 TRBV15 NA TRBD2 CATSRDPGLAGAQETQYF TGTGCCACCAGCAGAGATCCCGGACTAGCGGGGGCCCAAGAGACCCAGTACTTC
TRBJ2-1 TRBV27 NA TRBD1 CASSLGQAYNEQFF TGTGCCAGCAGTTTAGGACAGGCCTACAATGAGCAGTTCTTC
TRBJ2-1 TRBV28 NA NA CASISEAGSPYNEQFF TGTGCCAGCATTTCAGAAGCGGGTTCCCCCTACAATGAGCAGTTCTTC
TRBJ1-1 TRBV7-2 NA NA CASSLSGWKGTEAFF TGTGCCAGCAGCTTATCAGGTTGGAAGGGCACTGAAGCTTTCTTT
TRBJ2-7 TRBV7-9 NA NA CASSLDSPNYEQYF TGTGCCAGCAGCTTAGACAGCCCGAACTACGAGCAGTACTTC
TRBJ2-3 TRBV15 NA NA CATSERGASTDTQYF TGTGCCACCAGCGAGAGGGGGGCGAGCACAGATACGCAGTATTTT
TRBJ1-4 TRBV19 NA TRBD1 CATGQGAREKLFF TGTGCCACCGGACAGGGGGCGCGGGAAAAACTGTTTTTT